The subject of this entry is one T cell receptor (beta chain). This clonotype was counted at least ten times. It lacks a known antigen. The sample holds no much larger clone one base away, and base qualities are not on file. cDNA was synthesized by template-switch 5'RACE using a primer carrying a 10-nucleotide random unique molecular identifier by which each TCR transcript was tagged. Every sequencing run yielded over 200 million TCR-beta sequences covering 15-18 subjects. The RNeasy kit was used for extraction of total RNA. The KAPA Real-time Library Amplification kit was used to amplify TCR-beta VDJ regions with primers targeting the TCR constant region and the 5'RACE anchor. Sample indexes and Illumina adaptors were added in a first PCR, and a second PCR then increased library yield. After purification with Ampure beads, the TCR product of roughly 650 bp was size-selected on a 2% E-gel SizeSelection system. Before pooling, library quality was assessed on a Bioanalyzer, concentration was determined with Qubit, and library quantification was performed with the Kapa Library Quantification kit. Paired-end 2 x 150 bp sequencing of the libraries was performed on an Illumina HiSeq 2500. To increase sequence diversity, roughly 24-31% phiX was spiked into each library pool. In the paper's pipeline: Quality-filtered reads were processed with the UMI-based MiGEC pipeline, which removed over 80% of raw TCR sequences during error correction. IMGT germline references were used for alignment of VDJ genes, and clonotypes were defined by a unique CDR3 amino acid sequence together with V-J genes. Clonal expansion, Shannon diversity, and CDR3 relatedness (CalcPairwiseDistances, ClusterSamples) were evaluated with VDJtools, and phylogenetic trees were built with CLCbio workbench. Expanded clones were defined as having at least 8 unique UMIs, based on coefficient-of-variation modelling across technical triplicates. TCRdb handled the public reads itself, with Q25 trimming in fastp and clone calling in MiXCR, and kept productive beta chains. All rows with the same CDR3 protein become a single entry with the most common DNA and genes. TCRdb's processing, not the authors' own work, is the source of the V and J calls. Across this sample there are approximately 40,000 distinct CDR3 sequences, with roughly 12% seen only once. Of the sample, 1.3% falls within the top ten clones.

Blood bank volunteers in Maryland, USA served as the healthy controls. Libraries from unsorted PBMCs were made from 2 million PBMCs kept in RNAlater at -80 degrees C until RNA extraction. PBMCs were separated from peripheral blood using Ficoll-Hypaque density gradient centrifugation and then cryopreserved in liquid nitrogen. The CDR3 contains 16 residues, cysteine and phenylalanine counted. The read is trimmed to its CDR3 DNA, 48 bases read in frame from base 1. The germline ends are 13 bases apart after V is trimmed by 0 bases and J by 1 base. CDR1 SGHNT and CDR2 YYREEE are derived from the germline V gene (reference sequence). The sample is drawn from a study of neurological immune-mediated disorders (dated by TCRdb to between 2018 and 2021). The study in broad terms: Peripheral blood TCR-beta repertoires from HTLV-I-associated myelopathy (HAM/TSP) patients, multiple sclerosis patients and healthy controls were compared by UMI-based sequencing. The 106 TCR-beta libraries covered PBMC samples along with longitudinal samples, technical triplicates, and paired sorted CD4+ and CD8+ T-cell subsets. The cohort included 68 subjects: approximately 15 with HAM/TSP, around 35 with multiple sclerosis, and roughly 20 healthy controls.

On the study overall, not on this receptor specifically: Across subjects, expanded clones never shared an identical CDR3 amino acid sequence, which suggests that the TCR-beta repertoires in every group were private. TCR clonal expansion was highest in HAM/TSP patients and lowest in MS patients, with MS patients falling below even healthy controls.

This receptor was identified in a female donor in good health. Recombination joined TRBV5-4 with TRBJ1-1, with no confident D gene call. Source material: PBMCs. The DNA sequence is given as TGTGCCAGCAGCTTGGACCAACTTCGGGGGAACACTGAAGCTTTCTTT. Its protein reads: CASSLDQLRGNTEAFF.